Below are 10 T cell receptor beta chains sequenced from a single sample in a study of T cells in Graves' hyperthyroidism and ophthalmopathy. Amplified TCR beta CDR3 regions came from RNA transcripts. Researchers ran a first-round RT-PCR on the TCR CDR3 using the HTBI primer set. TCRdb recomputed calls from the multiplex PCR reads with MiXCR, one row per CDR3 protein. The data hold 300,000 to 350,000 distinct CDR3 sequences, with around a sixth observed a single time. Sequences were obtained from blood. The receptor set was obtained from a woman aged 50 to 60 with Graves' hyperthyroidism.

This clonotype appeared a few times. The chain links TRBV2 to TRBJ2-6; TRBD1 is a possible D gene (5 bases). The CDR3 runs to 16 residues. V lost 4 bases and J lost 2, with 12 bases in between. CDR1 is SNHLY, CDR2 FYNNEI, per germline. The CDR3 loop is CASSVTRVTGANVLTF. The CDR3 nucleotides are TGTGCCAGCAGTGTGACCAGGGTAACTGGGGCCAACGTCCTGACTTTC.

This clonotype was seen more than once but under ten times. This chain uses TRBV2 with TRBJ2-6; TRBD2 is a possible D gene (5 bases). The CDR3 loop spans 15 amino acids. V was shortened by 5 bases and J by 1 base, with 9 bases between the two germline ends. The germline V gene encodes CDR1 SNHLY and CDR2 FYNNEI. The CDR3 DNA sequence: TGTGCCAGCAGTTCACGCGGGTCTGGGGCCAACGTCCTGACTTTC. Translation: CASSSRGSGANVLTF. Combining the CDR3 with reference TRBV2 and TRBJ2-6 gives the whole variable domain EPEVTQTPSHQVTQMGQEVILRCVPISNHLYFYWYRQILGQKVEFLVSFYNNEISEKSEIFDDQFSVERPDGSNFTLKIRSTKLEDSAMYFCASSSRGSGANVLTFGAGSRLTVL.

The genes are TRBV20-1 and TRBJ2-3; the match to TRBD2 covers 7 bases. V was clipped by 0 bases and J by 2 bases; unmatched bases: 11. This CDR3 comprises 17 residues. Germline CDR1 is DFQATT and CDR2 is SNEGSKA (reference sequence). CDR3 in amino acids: CSARDPGGPHSTDTQYF. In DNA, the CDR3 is TGCAGTGCTAGAGATCCGGGGGGACCCCACTCCACAGATACGCAGTATTTT.

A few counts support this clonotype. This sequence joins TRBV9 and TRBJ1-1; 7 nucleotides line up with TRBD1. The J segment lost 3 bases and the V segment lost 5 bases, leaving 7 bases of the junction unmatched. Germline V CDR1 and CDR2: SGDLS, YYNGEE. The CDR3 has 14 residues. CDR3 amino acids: CASSPEGADTEAFF. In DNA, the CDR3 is TGTGCCAGCAGTCCCGAGGGGGCAGACACTGAAGCTTTCTTT.

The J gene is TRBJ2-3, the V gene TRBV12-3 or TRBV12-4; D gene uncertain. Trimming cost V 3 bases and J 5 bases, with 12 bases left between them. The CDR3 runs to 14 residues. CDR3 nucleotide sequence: TGTGCCAGCAGTTTCGCCCCTAAGGGAGATACGCAGTATTTT. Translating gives CASSFAPKGDTQYF.

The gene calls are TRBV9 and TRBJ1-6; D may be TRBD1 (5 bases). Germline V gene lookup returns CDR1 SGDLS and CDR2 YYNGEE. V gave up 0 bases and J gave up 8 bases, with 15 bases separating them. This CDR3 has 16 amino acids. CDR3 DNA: TGTGCCAGCAGCGTAGGACCCCCAGGGACGGATTCACCCCTCCACTTT. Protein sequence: CASSVGPPGTDSPLHF.

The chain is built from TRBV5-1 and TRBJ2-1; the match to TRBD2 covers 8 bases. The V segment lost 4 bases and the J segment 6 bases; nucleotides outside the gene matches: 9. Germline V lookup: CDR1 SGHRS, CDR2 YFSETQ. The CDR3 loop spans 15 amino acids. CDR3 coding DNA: TGCGCCAGCAGCCAACCGGGACTAGTTCTCAATGAGCAGTTCTTC. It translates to CASSQPGLVLNEQFF.

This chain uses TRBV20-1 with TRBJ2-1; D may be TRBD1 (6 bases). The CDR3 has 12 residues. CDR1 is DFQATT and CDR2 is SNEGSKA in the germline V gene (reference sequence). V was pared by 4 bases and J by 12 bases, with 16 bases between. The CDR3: CSAIPSGTLQFF. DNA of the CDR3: TGCAGTGCTATCCCCTCCGGGACACTGCAGTTCTTC.

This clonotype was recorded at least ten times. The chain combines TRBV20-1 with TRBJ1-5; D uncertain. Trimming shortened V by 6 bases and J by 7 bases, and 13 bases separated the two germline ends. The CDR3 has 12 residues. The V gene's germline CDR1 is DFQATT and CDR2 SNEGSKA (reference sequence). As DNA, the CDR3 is TGCAGTGCACGAGACGGGAACCAGCCCCAGCATTTT. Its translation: CSARDGNQPQHF.

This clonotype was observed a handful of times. The CDR3 reads CSASLDFSYEQYF. CDR3 sequence (DNA): TGCAGTGCTAGTTTGGACTTCTCCTACGAGCAGTACTTC. This rearrangement joins TRBV20-1 to TRBJ2-7; TRBD2 might be the D (5 bases). Trimming removed 3 bases from V and 0 bases from J, with 9 bases in between. This CDR3 has 13 residues. Germline V gives CDR1 DFQATT, CDR2 SNEGSKA (reference sequence).